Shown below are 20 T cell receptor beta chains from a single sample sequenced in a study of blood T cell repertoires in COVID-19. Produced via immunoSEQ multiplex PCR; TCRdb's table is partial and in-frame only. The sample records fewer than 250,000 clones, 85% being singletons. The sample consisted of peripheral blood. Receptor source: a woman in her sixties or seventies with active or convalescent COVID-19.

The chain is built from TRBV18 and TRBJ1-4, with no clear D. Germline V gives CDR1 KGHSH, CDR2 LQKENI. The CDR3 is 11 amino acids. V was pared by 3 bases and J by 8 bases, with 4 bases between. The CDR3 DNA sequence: TGTGCCAGCTCACCGGGCGAAAAACTGTTTTTT. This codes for CASSPGEKLFF. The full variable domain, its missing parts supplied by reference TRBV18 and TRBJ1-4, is NAGVMQNPRHLVRRRGQEARLRCSPMKGHSHVYWYRQLPEEGLKFMVYLQKENIIDESGMPKERFSAEFPKEGPSILRIQQVVRGDSAAYFCASSPGEKLFFGSGTQLSVL.

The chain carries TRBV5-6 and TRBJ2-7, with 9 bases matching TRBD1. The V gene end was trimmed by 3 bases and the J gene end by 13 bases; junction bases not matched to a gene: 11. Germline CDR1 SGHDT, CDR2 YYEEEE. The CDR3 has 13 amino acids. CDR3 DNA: TGTGCCAGCAGCTCTCTTCTCGGGACAGGGTTTTACGTC. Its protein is CASSSLLGTGFYV.

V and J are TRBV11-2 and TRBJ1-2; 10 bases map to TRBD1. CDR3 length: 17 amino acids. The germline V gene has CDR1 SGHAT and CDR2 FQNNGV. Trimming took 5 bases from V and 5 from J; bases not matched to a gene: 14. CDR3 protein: CASSPTNPGQGLYGYTF. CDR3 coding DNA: TGTGCCAGCAGCCCTACTAACCCGGGACAGGGGCTATATGGCTACACCTTC.

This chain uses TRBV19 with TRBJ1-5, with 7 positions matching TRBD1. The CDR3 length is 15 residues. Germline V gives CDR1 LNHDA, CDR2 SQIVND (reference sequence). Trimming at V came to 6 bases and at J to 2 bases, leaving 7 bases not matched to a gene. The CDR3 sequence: CASSTTGSGNQPQHF. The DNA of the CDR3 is TGTGCCAGTAGCACGACAGGGTCCGGCAATCAGCCCCAGCATTTT.

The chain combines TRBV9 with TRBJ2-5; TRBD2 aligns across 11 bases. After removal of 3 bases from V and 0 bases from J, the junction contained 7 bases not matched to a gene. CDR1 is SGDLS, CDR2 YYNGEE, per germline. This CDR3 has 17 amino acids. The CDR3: CASSGGTSGLHQETQYF. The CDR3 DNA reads TGTGCCAGCAGCGGGGGGACTAGCGGATTACACCAAGAGACCCAGTACTTC.

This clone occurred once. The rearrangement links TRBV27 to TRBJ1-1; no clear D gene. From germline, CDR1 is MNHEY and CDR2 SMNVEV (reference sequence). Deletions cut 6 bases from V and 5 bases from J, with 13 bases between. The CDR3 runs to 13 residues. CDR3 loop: CASRYPGETEAFF. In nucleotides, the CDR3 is TGTGCCAGCAGATACCCCGGGGAGACTGAAGCTTTCTTT.

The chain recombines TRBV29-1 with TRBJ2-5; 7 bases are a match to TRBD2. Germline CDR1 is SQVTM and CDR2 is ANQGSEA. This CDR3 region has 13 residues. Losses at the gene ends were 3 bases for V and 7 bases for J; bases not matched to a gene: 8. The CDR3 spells CSVDREGRGTQYF. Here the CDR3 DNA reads TGCAGCGTTGACAGGGAGGGACGAGGGACCCAGTACTTC.

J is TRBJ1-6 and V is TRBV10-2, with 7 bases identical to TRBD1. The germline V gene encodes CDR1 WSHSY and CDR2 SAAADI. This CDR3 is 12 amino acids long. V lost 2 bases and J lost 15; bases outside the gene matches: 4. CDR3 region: CASSETDRSLHF. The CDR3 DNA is TGCGCCAGCAGTGAGACGGACAGGAGCCTCCACTTT.

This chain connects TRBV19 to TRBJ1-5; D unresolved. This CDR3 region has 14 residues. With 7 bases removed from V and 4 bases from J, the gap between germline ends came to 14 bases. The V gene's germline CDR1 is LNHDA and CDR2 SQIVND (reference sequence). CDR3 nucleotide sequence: TGTGCCAGTACGCCGACAAATCCGAATCAGCCCCAGCATTTT. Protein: CASTPTNPNQPQHF.

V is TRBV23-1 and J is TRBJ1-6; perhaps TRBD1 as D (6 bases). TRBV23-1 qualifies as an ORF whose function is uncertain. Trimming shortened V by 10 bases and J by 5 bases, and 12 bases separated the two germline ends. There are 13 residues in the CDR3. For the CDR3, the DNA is TGCGCCAACCCGGACAGAAATAATTCACCCCTCCACTTT. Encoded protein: CANPDRNNSPLHF.

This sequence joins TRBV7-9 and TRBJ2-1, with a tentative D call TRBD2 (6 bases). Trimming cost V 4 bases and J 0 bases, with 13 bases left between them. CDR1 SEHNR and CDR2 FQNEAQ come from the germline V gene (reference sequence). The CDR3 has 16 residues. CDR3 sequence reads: CASSSDRGSSYNEQFF. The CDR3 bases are TGTGCCAGCAGCTCAGATCGGGGGAGCTCCTACAATGAGCAGTTCTTC.

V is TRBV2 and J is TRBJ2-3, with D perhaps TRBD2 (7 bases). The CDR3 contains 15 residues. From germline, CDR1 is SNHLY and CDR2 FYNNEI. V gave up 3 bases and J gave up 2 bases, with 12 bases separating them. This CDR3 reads CASSDGGGHTDTQYF. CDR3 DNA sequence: TGTGCCAGCAGTGACGGCGGGGGCCACACAGATACGCAGTATTTT.

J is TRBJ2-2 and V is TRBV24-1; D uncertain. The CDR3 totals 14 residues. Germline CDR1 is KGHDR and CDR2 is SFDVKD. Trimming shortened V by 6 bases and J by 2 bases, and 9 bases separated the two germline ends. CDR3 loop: CATSRNRNTGELFF. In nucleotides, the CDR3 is TGTGCCACCAGTCGTAACAGAAACACCGGGGAGCTGTTTTTT.

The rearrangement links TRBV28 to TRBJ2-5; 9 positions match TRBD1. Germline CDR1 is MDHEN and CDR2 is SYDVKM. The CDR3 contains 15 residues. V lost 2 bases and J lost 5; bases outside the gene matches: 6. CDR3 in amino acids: CASSLGGTGRETQYF. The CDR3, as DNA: TGTGCCAGCAGTTTAGGCGGGACAGGGAGGGAGACCCAGTACTTC. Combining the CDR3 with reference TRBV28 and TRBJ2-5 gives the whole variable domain DVKVTQSSRYLVKRTGEKVFLECVQDMDHENMFWYRQDPGLGLRLIYFSYDVKMKEKGDIPEGYSVSREKKERFSLILESASTNQTSMYLCASSLGGTGRETQYFGPGTRLLVL.

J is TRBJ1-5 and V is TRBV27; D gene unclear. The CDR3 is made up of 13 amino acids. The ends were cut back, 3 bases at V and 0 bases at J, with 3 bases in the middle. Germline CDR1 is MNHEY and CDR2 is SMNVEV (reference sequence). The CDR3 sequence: CASSFSSNQPQHF. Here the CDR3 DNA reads TGTGCCAGCAGTTTCAGTAGCAATCAGCCCCAGCATTTT.

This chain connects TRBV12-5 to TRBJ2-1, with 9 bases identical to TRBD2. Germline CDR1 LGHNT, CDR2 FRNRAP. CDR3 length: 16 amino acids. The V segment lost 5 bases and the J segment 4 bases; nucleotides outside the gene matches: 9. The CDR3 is CASGQTLAGNYNEQFF. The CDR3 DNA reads TGTGCTAGTGGTCAGACTCTAGCGGGGAATTACAATGAGCAGTTCTTC.

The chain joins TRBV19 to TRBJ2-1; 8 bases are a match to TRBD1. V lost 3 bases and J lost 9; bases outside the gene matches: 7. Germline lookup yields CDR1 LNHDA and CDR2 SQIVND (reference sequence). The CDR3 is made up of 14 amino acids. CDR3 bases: TGTGCCAGTAGTATCCGGACAGGGCCCTCTGAGCAGTTCTTC. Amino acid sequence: CASSIRTGPSEQFF.

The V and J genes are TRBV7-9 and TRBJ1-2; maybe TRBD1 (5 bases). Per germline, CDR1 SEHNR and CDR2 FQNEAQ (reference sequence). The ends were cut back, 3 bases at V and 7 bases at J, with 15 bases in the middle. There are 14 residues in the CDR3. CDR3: CASSLSAPGGGYTF. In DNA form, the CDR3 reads TGTGCCAGCAGCTTGTCTGCACCCGGGGGTGGCTACACCTTC.

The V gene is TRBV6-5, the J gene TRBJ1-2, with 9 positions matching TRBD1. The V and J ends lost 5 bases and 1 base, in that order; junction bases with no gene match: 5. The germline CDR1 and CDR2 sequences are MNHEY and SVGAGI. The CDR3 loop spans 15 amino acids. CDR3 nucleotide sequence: TGTGCCAGCAGTCGGACAGGGGACGATAACTATGGCTACACCTTC. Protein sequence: CASSRTGDDNYGYTF.

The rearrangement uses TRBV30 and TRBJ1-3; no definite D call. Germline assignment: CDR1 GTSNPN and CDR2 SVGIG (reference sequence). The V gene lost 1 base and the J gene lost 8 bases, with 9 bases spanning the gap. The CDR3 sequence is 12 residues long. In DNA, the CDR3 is TGTGCCTGGAGTGCGGCCGGGGACACCATATATTTT. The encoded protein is CAWSAAGDTIYF.